A selection of T cell receptor beta chains follows, all from one sample in a study of blood T cells in healthy people across ages. A single record per CDR3 protein comes from TCRdb applying MiXCR to the 5' RACE reads. The table has 1.5 million to 2 million distinct CDR3 sequences, 28% seen once. The specimen was blood. The receptor set was obtained from a woman in her 30s in good health. Both conserved end residues are part of each CDR3. A D gene is named only where the DNA matches it firmly. Rows give clone size only sometimes, using once, few, many, or a class for an expanded clone.

clone size,J gene,D gene,V gene,CDR3 protein,CDR3 DNA
few,TRBJ2-2,.,TRBV29-1,CSVRDFPGELFF,TGCAGCGTCCGGGACTTTCCCGGGGAGCTGTTTTTT
many,TRBJ2-5,TRBD1,TRBV6-5,CASSWNRGQETQYF,TGTGCCAGCAGTTGGAACAGGGGGCAAGAGACCCAGTACTTC
.,TRBJ1-1,.,TRBV28,CASAGPVNTEAFF,TGTGCCAGCGCCGGCCCGGTGAACACTGAAGCTTTCTTT
few,TRBJ2-5,.,TRBV20-1,CSASRQGETQYF,TGCAGTGCTTCGCGGCAGGGAGAGACCCAGTACTTC
few,TRBJ1-5,TRBD1,TRBV20-1,CSAPGQGDQPQHF,TGCAGTGCTCCGGGACAGGGTGATCAGCCCCAGCATTTT
few,TRBJ2-1,.,TRBV2,CAISASSSYNEQFF,TGTGCCATCTCGGCGTCTAGTTCCTACAATGAGCAGTTCTTC
few,TRBJ2-5,.,TRBV7-9,CASSLGWSLGETQYF,TGTGCCAGCAGCTTAGGTTGGTCCCTGGGAGAGACCCAGTACTTC
.,TRBJ1-6,.,TRBV7-2,CASTPGSSYNSPLHF,TGTGCCAGCACCCCCGGGAGCTCCTATAATTCACCCCTCCACTTT
few,TRBJ2-1,.,TRBV20-1,CSARALGTPVGFF,TGCAGTGCTAGAGCTCTCGGGACGCCCGTAGGGTTCTTC
.,TRBJ1-1,TRBD1,TRBV5-1,CASSRGDRGLVEAFF,TGCGCCAGCAGCCGAGGGGACAGGGGGCTAGTTGAAGCTTTCTTT
few,TRBJ2-1,.,TRBV7-2,CASSLSLPGKAYNEQFF,TGTGCCAGCAGCTTAAGTCTGCCAGGGAAGGCCTACAATGAGCAGTTCTTC
many,TRBJ2-7,.,TRBV29-1,CSVRAPRGPYEQYF,TGCAGCGTCCGAGCCCCCAGGGGTCCCTACGAGCAGTACTTC
many,TRBJ2-7,TRBD2,TRBV2,CARRTSGTYEQYF,TGTGCCAGGAGGACTAGCGGTACCTACGAGCAGTACTTC
few,TRBJ2-1,TRBD1,TRBV7-3,CASSLQGQDEQFF,TGTGCCAGCAGCTTACAAGGACAGGATGAGCAGTTCTTC
.,TRBJ2-7,.,TRBV5-1,CASSLGPGEIHEQYF,TGCGCCAGCAGCTTGGGGCCAGGGGAAATCCACGAGCAGTACTTC
few,TRBJ2-5,TRBD2,TRBV11-2,CATGGAMQGTQYF,TGTGCCACCGGGGGGGCGATGCAAGGGACCCAGTACTTC
.,TRBJ1-4,.,TRBV6-5,CASSRGPGTNEKLFF,TGTGCCAGCAGTAGAGGCCCGGGAACTAATGAAAAACTGTTTTTT
.,TRBJ1-4,.,TRBV20-1,CSVRSRDHEKLFF,TGCAGTGTTAGGTCCAGGGATCATGAAAAACTGTTTTTT
.,TRBJ2-7,.,TRBV7-2,CASSLGAGRSCEQYF,TGTGCCAGCAGCTTAGGGGCGGGCAGGTCCTGCGAGCAGTACTTC
many,TRBJ1-2,TRBD1,TRBV7-9,CASSLADRGNYGYTF,TGTGCCAGCAGCTTAGCGGACAGGGGGAACTATGGCTACACCTTC
.,TRBJ2-7,.,TRBV29-1,CSVEVVTDNPYEQYF,TGCAGCGTTGAAGTCGTCACGGACAATCCCTACGAGCAGTACTTC
few,TRBJ2-1,TRBD1,TRBV25-1,CASRGEPGGYNEQFF,TGTGCCAGCAGGGGGGAGCCAGGGGGCTACAATGAGCAGTTCTTC
many,TRBJ2-5,TRBD1,TRBV7-2,CASSAGTVVLETQYF,TGTGCCAGCAGCGCCGGGACAGTTGTTTTGGAGACCCAGTACTTC
.,TRBJ2-1,TRBD2,TRBV20-1,CSAPRTRGGNEQFF,TGCAGTGCGCCGAGGACTAGGGGAGGGAATGAGCAGTTCTTC
.,TRBJ2-4,TRBD1,TRBV15,CATRRPGQGAKNIQYF,TGTGCCACCAGGAGACCGGGACAGGGGGCCAAAAACATTCAGTACTTC
many,TRBJ2-7,.,TRBV6-6,CASSSPSGAYEQYF,TGTGCCAGCAGTTCCCCTTCGGGAGCCTACGAGCAGTACTTC
few,TRBJ2-7,.,TRBV15,CATSRDEGPYEQYF,TGTGCCACCAGCAGAGATGAGGGGCCCTACGAGCAGTACTTC
.,TRBJ1-5,.,TRBV7-2,CASSLMAYSNQPQHF,TGTGCCAGCAGCTTAATGGCGTATAGCAATCAGCCCCAGCATTTT
.,TRBJ2-3,.,TRBV29-1,CSVAAGGEDTQYF,TGCAGCGTTGCGGCCGGGGGAGAAGATACGCAGTATTTT
many,TRBJ2-7,.,TRBV10-3,CAISDSAATRGYEQYF,TGTGCCATCAGTGACTCGGCCGCGACTAGGGGCTACGAGCAGTACTTC
.,TRBJ1-1,.,TRBV24-1,CATSRTSRPPNTEAFF,TGTGCCACCAGCAGGACCAGCAGGCCCCCGAACACTGAAGCTTTCTTT
.,TRBJ2-2,.,TRBV27,CASSYSRGLTGELFF,TGTGCCAGCAGTTATTCGCGGGGCCTCACCGGGGAGCTGTTTTTT
.,TRBJ2-3,TRBD2,TRBV29-1,CSVDKRGGSTDTQYF,TGCAGCGTTGATAAGCGGGGGGGGAGCACAGATACGCAGTATTTT
.,TRBJ1-2,.,TRBV2,CASSKIQAIYGYTF,TGTGCCAGCAGTAAAATCCAGGCTATCTATGGCTACACCTTC
.,TRBJ2-3,TRBD2,TRBV4-3,CASSQELYSGTFTDTQYF,TGCGCCAGCAGCCAAGAGCTCTATAGCGGGACTTTCACAGATACGCAGTATTTT
.,TRBJ1-5,.,TRBV20-1,CSAREGGARNRPQHF,TGCAGTGCTAGAGAGGGAGGGGCGCGCAATCGGCCCCAGCATTTT
many,TRBJ1-2,TRBD1,TRBV9,CASSQGQGGYYGYTF,TGTGCCAGCAGCCAAGGACAGGGAGGTTACTATGGCTACACCTTC
.,TRBJ1-2,.,TRBV27,CASSQRVGYTF,TGTGCCAGCAGTCAGAGGGTTGGCTACACCTTC